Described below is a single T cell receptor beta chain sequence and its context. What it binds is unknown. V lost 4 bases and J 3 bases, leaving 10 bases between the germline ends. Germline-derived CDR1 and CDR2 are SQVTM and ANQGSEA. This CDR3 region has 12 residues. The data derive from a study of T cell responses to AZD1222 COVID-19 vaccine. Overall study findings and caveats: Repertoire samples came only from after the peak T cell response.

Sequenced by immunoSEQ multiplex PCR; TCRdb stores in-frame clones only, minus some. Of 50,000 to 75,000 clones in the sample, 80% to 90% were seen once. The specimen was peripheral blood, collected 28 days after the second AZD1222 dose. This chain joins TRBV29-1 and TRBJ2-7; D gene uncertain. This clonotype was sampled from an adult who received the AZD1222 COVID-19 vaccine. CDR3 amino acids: CSVGAIFYEQYF. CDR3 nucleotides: TGCAGCGTTGGGGCCATCTTCTACGAGCAGTACTTC.